One sample yielded the 16 T cell receptor beta chains listed below, sequenced in a study of cytomegalovirus exposure and HLA in healthy donors. The PCR ran on 60 Vbeta and 13 Jbeta primers. Using immunoSEQ multiplex PCR, the repertoire was profiled, and TCRdb retains in-frame clones only, with some absent. The table lists some 190,000 clones, about four fifths of them singletons, with approximately 2% in the top ten. Sequenced: PBMCs. These receptors were obtained from a woman younger than 45 in good health and CMV-seronegative.

This chain links TRBV4-1 with TRBJ1-5; D unclear. Germline values: CDR1 MGHRA, CDR2 YSYEKL. The CDR3 consists of 14 residues. V lost 2 bases and J 1 base, leaving 6 bases between the germline ends. This CDR3 reads CASSQTVSNQPQHF. The CDR3 DNA is TGCGCCAGCAGCCAAACAGTGAGCAATCAGCCCCAGCATTTT.

The V gene is TRBV25-1, the J gene TRBJ2-2; 8 nucleotides match TRBD1. Losses at the gene ends were 9 bases for V and 2 bases for J; bases not matched to a gene: 5. The CDR3 sequence is 14 residues long. Germline V gene lookup returns CDR1 MGHDK and CDR2 SYGVNS. The CDR3, as DNA: TGTGCCAGTACGGACAGGGTTAACACCGGGGAGCTGTTTTTT. Translated, it gives CASTDRVNTGELFF. Together with reference TRBV25-1 and TRBJ2-2, the CDR3 gives the full variable domain: EADIYQTPRYLVIGTGKKITLECSQTMGHDKMYWYQQDPGMELHLIHYSYGVNSTEKGDLSSESTVSRIRTEHFPLTLESARPSHTSQYLCASTDRVNTGELFFGEGSRLTVL.

The chain has TRBV29-1 and TRBJ1-1, with D possibly being TRBD1 (5 bases). The length of the CDR3 is 14 residues. CDR1 is SQVTM, CDR2 ANQGSEA, per germline. Trimming cost V 7 bases and J 0 bases, with 15 bases left between them. The chain's CDR3 is CSAGGNLMNTEAFF. In DNA, the CDR3 is TGCAGCGCGGGGGGAAACCTAATGAACACTGAAGCTTTCTTT.

The chain is built from TRBV18 and TRBJ2-7, with a possible D match to TRBD1 (6 bases). CDR1 KGHSH and CDR2 LQKENI come from the germline V gene. V lost 3 bases and J 0 bases, leaving 18 bases between the germline ends. The CDR3 loop spans 17 amino acids. The DNA of the CDR3 is TGTGCCAGCTCACCGATCCCTATACAGGGTAACTCCTACGAGCAGTACTTC. Amino acid sequence: CASSPIPIQGNSYEQYF.

A single count supports this clone. This rearrangement joins TRBV7-3 to TRBJ2-3, with D unclear. The CDR3 sequence is 16 residues long. V lost 2 bases to trimming and J lost 2 bases, with 14 bases between them. Germline V lookup: CDR1 SGHTA, CDR2 FQGTGA. The CDR3: CASSLLAPRNTDTQYF. In DNA form, the CDR3 reads TGTGCCAGCAGCTTATTGGCCCCCAGGAACACAGATACGCAGTATTTT.

This sequence joins TRBV7-8 and TRBJ2-3; 15 bases line up with TRBD2. The CDR3 is 18 residues long. V lost 4 bases to trimming and J lost 0 bases; unmatched junction nucleotides: 5. Germline CDR1 SGHVS, CDR2 FQNEAQ. CDR3 DNA sequence: TGTGCCAGCAGCTCGGGACTAGCGGGGGGCTACAGCACAGATACGCAGTATTTT. It encodes CASSSGLAGGYSTDTQYF.

The CDR3 loop is CSVGLLARNEQFF. The CDR3 DNA is TGCAGCGTTGGACTACTAGCGCGCAATGAGCAGTTCTTC. This chain links TRBV29-1 with TRBJ2-1; 7 nucleotides line up with TRBD2. CDR1 and CDR2 from the germline V gene are SQVTM and ANQGSEA. The CDR3 extends over 13 amino acids. Trimming removed 4 bases from V and 6 bases from J; junction bases left unmatched: 6.

To note about this clone: The same CDR3 can be traced to other DNA sequences in this sample. The chain is built from TRBV5-1 and TRBJ1-1, with TRBD1 identical over 8 bases. Per germline, CDR1 SGHRS and CDR2 YFSETQ. CDR3 length: 14 amino acids. V shed 3 bases and J 2 bases; nucleotides not matched to a gene: 3. The CDR3 here is CASSSGQGNTEAFF. CDR3 in DNA: TGCGCCAGCAGCTCCGGACAGGGAAACACTGAAGCTTTCTTT.

This clone turned up a few times. The rearrangement links TRBV5-1 to TRBJ2-5, with TRBD2 matching 9 bases. This CDR3 region has 17 residues. Germline V lookup: CDR1 SGHRS, CDR2 YFSETQ. Trimming took 1 base from V and 4 from J; bases not matched to a gene: 11. CDR3: CASSLLLGGGAGETQYF. DNA of the CDR3: TGCGCCAGCAGCTTGCTTCTTGGCGGGGGGGCTGGAGAGACCCAGTACTTC.

The CDR3 sequence: CSVQDRGRGSGAFF. In DNA form, the CDR3 reads TGCAGCGTCCAGGACAGGGGCCGCGGATCCGGAGCTTTCTTT. The chain couples TRBV29-1 to TRBJ1-1, with TRBD1 matching 9 bases. This CDR3 contains 14 residues. Per the germline V gene, CDR1 is SQVTM and CDR2 is ANQGSEA. J lost 10 bases, V lost 6 bases, and 15 bases had no gene match.

The rearrangement uses TRBV5-1 and TRBJ2-1; possible D gene TRBD2, 7 bases. The CDR3 consists of 17 residues. In germline, CDR1 is SGHRS, CDR2 YFSETQ. The V gene lost 1 base and the J gene lost 4 bases, with 18 bases spanning the gap. The CDR3 region is CASSLKAGAGSYNEQFF. In DNA, the CDR3 is TGCGCCAGCAGCTTGAAGGCGGGGGCCGGATCATACAATGAGCAGTTCTTC.

The CDR3 sequence: CASSYAVNRGYGYTF. CDR3 sequence (DNA): TGTGCCAGCAGTTACGCGGTTAACAGGGGCTATGGCTACACCTTC. V gene TRBV6-5 combines with J gene TRBJ1-2, with 7 bases lining up with TRBD1. V shed 2 bases and J 4 bases; nucleotides not matched to a gene: 7. Per the germline V gene, CDR1 is MNHEY and CDR2 is SVGAGI. This CDR3 is built from 15 residues.

The J gene is TRBJ1-5, the V gene TRBV18; D not certain. Trimming left V 2 bases short and J 7 bases short, with 9 bases between. The CDR3 consists of 13 residues. CDR1 is KGHSH, CDR2 LQKENI, per germline. For the CDR3, the DNA is TGTGCCAGCTCACCAGAACCTGGCCAGCCCCAGCATTTT. Protein sequence: CASSPEPGQPQHF.

This chain connects TRBV5-1 to TRBJ1-1; D remains unclear. CDR3 size: 14 residues. V lost 1 base and J lost 6, with 13 bases in between. In germline, CDR1 is SGHRS, CDR2 YFSETQ. CDR3 nucleotide sequence: TGCGCCAGCAGCTTGCGCCCAGAGGTAGCTGAAGCTTTCTTT. Translating gives CASSLRPEVAEAFF.

V usage is TRBV2 and J usage is TRBJ1-3; 7 bases line up with TRBD1. Germline V CDR1 and CDR2: SNHLY, FYNNEI. This CDR3 has 15 residues. Trimming cost V 4 bases and J 2 bases; bases outside gene matches: 5. CDR3 sequence (DNA): TGTGCCAGCAGTGCGGACAGGACCCCTGGAAACACCATATATTTT. Its translation is CASSADRTPGNTIYF.

The V and J genes are TRBV5-1 and TRBJ1-6; TRBD1 aligns across 7 bases. The CDR3 sequence is 14 residues long. V gave up 4 bases and J gave up 8 bases; unmatched junction bases: 6. Germline V gene data show CDR1 as SGHRS and CDR2 as YFSETQ. The CDR3 here is CASSETGWDSPLHF. The DNA for the CDR3 is TGCGCCAGCAGCGAGACAGGGTGGGATTCACCCCTCCACTTT.